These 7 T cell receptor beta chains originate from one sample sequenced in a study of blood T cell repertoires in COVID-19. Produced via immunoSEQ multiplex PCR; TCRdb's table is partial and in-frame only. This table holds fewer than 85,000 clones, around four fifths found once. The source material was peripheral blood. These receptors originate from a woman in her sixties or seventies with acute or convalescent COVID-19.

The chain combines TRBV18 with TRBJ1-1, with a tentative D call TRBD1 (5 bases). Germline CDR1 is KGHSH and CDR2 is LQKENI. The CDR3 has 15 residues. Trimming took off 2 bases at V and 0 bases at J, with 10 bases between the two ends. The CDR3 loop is CASSPARAVNTEAFF. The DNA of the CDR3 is TGTGCCAGCTCACCAGCCAGGGCAGTGAACACTGAAGCTTTCTTT.

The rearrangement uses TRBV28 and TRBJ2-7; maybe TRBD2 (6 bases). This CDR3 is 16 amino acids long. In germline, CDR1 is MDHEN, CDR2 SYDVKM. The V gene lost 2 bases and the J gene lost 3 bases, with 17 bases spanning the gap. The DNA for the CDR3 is TGTGCCAGCAGTTTAAGGATCAGGCCGGGGGACTACGAGCAGTACTTC. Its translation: CASSLRIRPGDYEQYF.

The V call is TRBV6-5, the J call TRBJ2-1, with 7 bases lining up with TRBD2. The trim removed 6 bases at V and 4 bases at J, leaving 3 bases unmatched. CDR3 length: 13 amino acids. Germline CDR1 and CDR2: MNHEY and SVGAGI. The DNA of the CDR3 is TGTGCCAGCAGCGGGAGGCCTTACAATGAGCAGTTCTTC. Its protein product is CASSGRPYNEQFF.

This CDR3 is CASSQGQGAQNSGNTIYF. In nucleotides, the CDR3 is TGTGCCAGCAGCCAAGGTCAGGGCGCCCAGAACTCTGGAAACACCATATATTTT. This sequence joins TRBV4-2 and TRBJ1-3, with D tentatively TRBD1 (5 bases). The CDR3 has 18 residues. The germline CDR1 and CDR2 sequences are LGHNA and YNFKEQ. Trimming removed 1 base from V and 0 bases from J, with 16 bases in between.

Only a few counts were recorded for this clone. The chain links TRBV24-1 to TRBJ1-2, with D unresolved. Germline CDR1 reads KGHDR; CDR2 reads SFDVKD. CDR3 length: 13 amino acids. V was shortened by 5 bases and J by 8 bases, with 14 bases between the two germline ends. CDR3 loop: CATSAPAQRGYTF. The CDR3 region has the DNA TGTGCCACCAGTGCCCCGGCTCAGCGAGGCTACACCTTC.

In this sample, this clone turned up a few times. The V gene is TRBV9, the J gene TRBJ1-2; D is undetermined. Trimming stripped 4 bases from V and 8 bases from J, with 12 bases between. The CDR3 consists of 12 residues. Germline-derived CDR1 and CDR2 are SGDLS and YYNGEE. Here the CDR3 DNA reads TGTGCCAGCAGCTTATTATTGGGCGGCTACACCTTC. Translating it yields CASSLLLGGYTF.

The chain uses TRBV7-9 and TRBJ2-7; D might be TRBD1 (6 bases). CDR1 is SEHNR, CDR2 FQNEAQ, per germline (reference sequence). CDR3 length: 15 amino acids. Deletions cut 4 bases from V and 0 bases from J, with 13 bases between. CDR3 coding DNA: TGTGCCAGCAGCTCCGGCGGACAGAGCTCCTACGAGCAGTACTTC. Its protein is CASSSGGQSSYEQYF.